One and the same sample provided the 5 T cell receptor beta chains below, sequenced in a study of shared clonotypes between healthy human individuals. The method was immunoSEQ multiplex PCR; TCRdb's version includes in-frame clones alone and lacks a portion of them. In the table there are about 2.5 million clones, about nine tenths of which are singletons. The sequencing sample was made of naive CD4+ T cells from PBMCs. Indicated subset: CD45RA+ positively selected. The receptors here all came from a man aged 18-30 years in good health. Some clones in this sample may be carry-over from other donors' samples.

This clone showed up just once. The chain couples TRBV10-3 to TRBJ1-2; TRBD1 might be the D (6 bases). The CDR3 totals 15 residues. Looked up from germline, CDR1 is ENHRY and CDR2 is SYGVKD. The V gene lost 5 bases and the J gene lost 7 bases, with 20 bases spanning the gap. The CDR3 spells CAISIQGTQAGGYTF. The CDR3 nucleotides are TGTGCCATCAGTATACAGGGAACACAAGCGGGTGGCTACACCTTC.

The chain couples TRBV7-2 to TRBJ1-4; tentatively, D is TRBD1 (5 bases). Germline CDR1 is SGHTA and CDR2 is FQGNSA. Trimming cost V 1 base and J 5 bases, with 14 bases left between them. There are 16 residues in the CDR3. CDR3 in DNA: TGTGCCAGCAGCTTAGGAGGGGCCCGATCCAATGAAAAACTGTTTTTT. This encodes CASSLGGARSNEKLFF.

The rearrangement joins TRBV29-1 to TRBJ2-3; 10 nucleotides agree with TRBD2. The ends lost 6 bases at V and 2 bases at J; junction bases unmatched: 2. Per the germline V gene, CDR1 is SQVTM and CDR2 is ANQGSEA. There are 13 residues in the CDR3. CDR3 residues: CSVGLADTDTQYF. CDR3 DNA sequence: TGCAGCGTCGGACTAGCGGACACAGATACGCAGTATTTT.

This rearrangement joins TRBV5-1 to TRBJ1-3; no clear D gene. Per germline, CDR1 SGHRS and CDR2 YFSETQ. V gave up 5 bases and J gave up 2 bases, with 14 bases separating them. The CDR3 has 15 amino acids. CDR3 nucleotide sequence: TGCGCCAGCAGTGTGGAGGGTCCCCCTGGAAACACCATATATTTT. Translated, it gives CASSVEGPPGNTIYF.

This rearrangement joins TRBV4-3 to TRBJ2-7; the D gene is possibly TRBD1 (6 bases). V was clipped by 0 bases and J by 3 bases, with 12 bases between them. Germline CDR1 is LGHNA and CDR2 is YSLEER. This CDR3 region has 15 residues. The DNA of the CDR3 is TGCGCCAGCAGCCAAGACTTGGGACAAAACTACGAGCAGTACTTC. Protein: CASSQDLGQNYEQYF.